Below, one TCR beta chain is given with its context. Compared with germline, one end of the junction differs, possibly owing to a read error. In preparing bulk TCR libraries, previously described methods and listed TCR primers were used. TCRdb reanalysed the PCR reads using MiXCR and keeps one entry per CDR3 protein. The sample includes some 680,000 distinct CDR3 sequences, 25% of them seen just once. The data originate from a study of molecular identifiers for immune sequencing clone quantification. Naive CD8 libraries came from about 20,000 to 1,000,000 sorted cells with 10%, 30% or 50% RNA. Germline CDR1 is SGHTA and CDR2 is FQGTGA. The CDR3 has 13 amino acids.

V gene TRBV7-3 combines with J gene TRBJ2-7, with D perhaps matching TRBD1 or TRBD2 (5 bases each). Material: naive CD8+ T cells from blood, with Jurkat cell RNA spiked in. Subset meaning: FACS-sorted CD8+CD4-CCR7+CD45RA+ naive T cells. The clonotype originates from a human donor in good health. Some libraries in this study had Jurkat cell RNA spiked in. The CDR3 DNA reads as TGTGCCAGCAGCCCGGTTGGGGGTTACGAGCAGAACTTC. Its protein product is CASSPVGGYEQNF.